The 22 T cell receptor beta chains below all came from one sample that was sequenced in a study of memory CD4+ T cells and cytomegalovirus serostatus. Single viable CD3+CD4+CD8-CD45RO+ cells were sorted as the memory CD4+ T cells. Assay used: immunoSEQ multiplex PCR; TCRdb lists only in-frame clones, some missing. The sample records around 53,000 clones, around 80% being singletons. Sequencing input: memory CD4+ T cells from blood. The receptors derive from an adult in good health and CMV-seropositive.

This chain joins TRBV7-8 and TRBJ2-1; 8 nucleotides line up with TRBD2. The CDR3 has 16 residues. Germline V gene data show CDR1 as SGHVS and CDR2 as FQNEAQ. Trimming cost V 4 bases and J 3 bases; bases outside gene matches: 8. CDR3 DNA sequence: TGTGCCAGCAGCTATCTTAGCGGGGTAATCTACAATGAGCAGTTCTTC. This codes for CASSYLSGVIYNEQFF.

In its sample, this clone was seen once. This chain connects TRBV9 to TRBJ2-3; D is uncertain. Deletions cut 3 bases from V and 3 bases from J, with 8 bases between. CDR3 length: 13 residues. CDR1 and CDR2 from the germline V gene are SGDLS and YYNGEE. Written as DNA, the CDR3 is TGTGCCAGCAGCGGCCCGACAACAGATACGCAGTATTTT. It is translated as CASSGPTTDTQYF. The full variable domain, rest sourced from reference TRBV9 and TRBJ2-3, is DSGVTQTPKHLITATGQRVTLRCSPRSGDLSVYWYQQSLDQGLQFLIQYYNGEERAKGNILERFSAQQFPDLHSELNLSSLELGDSALYFCASSGPTTDTQYFGPGTRLTVL.

This clone has just a few counts. The chain combines TRBV29-1 with TRBJ1-1; no definite D call. This CDR3 contains 11 residues. The germline V gene encodes CDR1 SQVTM and CDR2 ANQGSEA. V was pared by 6 bases and J by 11 bases, with 16 bases between. The CDR3 region has the DNA TGCAGCGTGAGACCGCAACAGCTTGCTTTCTTT. Translation gives CSVRPQQLAFF. Variable domain in full (rest from reference TRBV29-1 and TRBJ1-1): SAVISQKPSRDICQRGTSLTIQCQVDSQVTMMFWYRQQPGQSLTLIATANQGSEATYESGFVIDKFPISRPNLTFSTLTVSNMSPEDSSIYLCSVRPQQLAFFGQGTRLTVV.

This chain links TRBV7-9 with TRBJ2-4, with D tentatively TRBD1 (6 bases). The CDR3 is 17 residues long. CDR1 and CDR2 (germline): SEHNR, FQNEAQ (reference sequence). The V end was cut by 5 bases, the J end by 0 bases, with 17 bases between. This CDR3 reads CASSDGQLLLAKNIQYF. In DNA form, the CDR3 reads TGTGCCAGCAGCGATGGACAGCTACTTTTAGCCAAAAACATTCAGTACTTC. The entire variable domain, with the rest obtained from reference TRBV7-9 and TRBJ2-4, is as follows: DTGVSQNPRHKITKRGQNVTFRCDPISEHNRLYWYRQTLGQGPEFLTYFQNEAQLEKSRLLSDRFSAERPKGSFSTLEIQRTEQGDSAMYLCASSDGQLLLAKNIQYFGAGTRLSVL.

This chain joins TRBV7-3 and TRBJ2-5; weak D call: TRBD2 (6 bases). With 8 bases removed from V and 4 bases from J, the gap between germline ends came to 14 bases. Germline V CDR1 and CDR2: SGHTA, FQGTGA. This CDR3 is 13 amino acids long. The CDR3 is CASSGGAGETQYF. CDR3 bases: TGTGCCAGCTCCGGTGGAGCGGGAGAGACCCAGTACTTC.

CDR3 bases: TGCGCCAGCAGCTTGGCGGGCGGGAGGGCAGATACGCAGTATTTT. Translating gives CASSLAGGRADTQYF. This chain links TRBV5-1 with TRBJ2-3; 9 bases fit TRBD2. Germline V lookup: CDR1 SGHRS, CDR2 YFSETQ. With V trimmed by 0 bases and J by 4 bases, 3 bases remained unmatched. The CDR3 runs 15 residues.

CDR3 sequence reads: CASSSGLAVGTDTQYF. Here the CDR3 DNA reads TGCGCCAGCAGCTCGGGACTAGCGGTCGGGACAGATACGCAGTATTTT. V is TRBV5-1 and J is TRBJ2-3; TRBD2 matches at 11 bases. V shed 3 bases and J 3 bases; nucleotides not matched to a gene: 6. The CDR3 loop spans 16 amino acids. CDR1 and CDR2 (germline): SGHRS, YFSETQ.

This chain links TRBV30 with TRBJ1-5; 9 bases are a match to TRBD1. The CDR3 is 16 residues long. V dropped 2 bases and J dropped 3; count of bases not matched to a gene: 8. In germline, CDR1 is GTSNPN, CDR2 SVGIG (reference sequence). The CDR3 protein is CAWSTGTGMNNQPQHF. CDR3 DNA sequence: TGTGCCTGGAGTACTGGGACAGGGATGAACAATCAGCCCCAGCATTTT.

This chain uses TRBV30 with TRBJ2-1, with D possibly TRBD2 on 5 matching bases. This CDR3 is 12 amino acids long. CDR1 GTSNPN and CDR2 SVGIG come from the germline V gene (reference sequence). V lost 0 bases, J lost 15 bases, and 15 bases lay in between. In DNA, the CDR3 is TGTGCCTGGAGTGTTCGACCGAGGGTCAGGTTCTTC. The encoded protein is CAWSVRPRVRFF.

This clone has just one count. This sequence joins TRBV2 and TRBJ2-2; the D gene is possibly TRBD2 (5 bases). Trimming cost V 3 bases and J 7 bases, with 9 bases left between them. Germline CDR1 and CDR2: SNHLY and FYNNEI. The CDR3 sequence is 13 residues long. The CDR3 loop is CASSDSGFGELFF. As DNA, the CDR3 is TGTGCCAGCAGTGATTCGGGATTCGGGGAGCTGTTTTTT.

This clone has just one count. Lacking the conserved final phenylalanine or tryptophan, this CDR3 likely reflects a read error. The DNA is omitted, as the CDR3 cannot be located on it reliably, and the CDR3 follows TCRdb's listing. The chain joins TRBV6-5 to TRBJ1-2; the table's D call TRBD1 went unverified against the DNA. The CDR3 contains 13 residues when both ends are counted. Germline lookup yields CDR1 MNHEY and CDR2 SVGAGI. The chain's CDR3 is CASSNRDRGPGWL.

The chain employs TRBV27 and TRBJ1-2; D is uncertain. The CDR3 is made up of 14 amino acids. CDR1 is MNHEY and CDR2 is SMNVEV in the germline V gene (reference sequence). V was cut by 0 bases and J by 5 bases, with 10 bases left in between. The CDR3 is CASSLSGSDYGYTF. The CDR3 bases are TGTGCCAGCAGTTTATCTGGGTCAGATTATGGCTACACCTTC.

The chain joins TRBV7-9 to TRBJ2-7; D might be TRBD1 (6 bases). Germline lookup yields CDR1 SEHNR and CDR2 FQNEAQ (reference sequence). This CDR3 is 13 amino acids long. The V gene lost 5 bases and the J gene lost 7 bases, with 15 bases spanning the gap. The CDR3 sequence is CASSQAGAGEQYF. CDR3 in DNA: TGTGCCAGCAGCCAGGCAGGGGCAGGGGAGCAGTACTTC.

The CDR3 region has the DNA TGCAGCGCAGGGACGGCTTACAATGAGCAGTTCTTC. Translation gives CSAGTAYNEQFF. J is TRBJ2-1 and V is TRBV29-1; possibly TRBD1 or TRBD2 for D (5 bases each). The CDR3 covers 12 residues. The germline V and J ends were trimmed by 7 bases and 4 bases, with 11 bases remaining between them. CDR1 and CDR2 (germline): SQVTM, ANQGSEA.

V gene TRBV18 combines with J gene TRBJ1-2, with 10 bases aligning to TRBD1. CDR1 is KGHSH and CDR2 is LQKENI in the germline V gene. CDR3 length: 14 amino acids. V lost 8 bases to trimming and J lost 2 bases; unmatched junction nucleotides: 5. The CDR3 region is CASRQGARNYGYTF. The CDR3 DNA is TGTGCCAGCCGACAGGGGGCGCGGAACTATGGCTACACCTTC.

The V call is TRBV27, the J call TRBJ1-2; a weak D match, TRBD1 (5 bases). The CDR3 has 15 amino acids. Germline V gene data show CDR1 as MNHEY and CDR2 as SMNVEV (reference sequence). The germline V and J ends were trimmed by 5 bases and 0 bases, with 13 bases remaining between them. In nucleotides, the CDR3 is TGTGCCAGCAGTATGGGACCGACAGCTAACTATGGCTACACCTTC. Encoded protein: CASSMGPTANYGYTF.

The chain uses TRBV6-6 and TRBJ1-6; 7 bases are shared with TRBD1. CDR3 size: 15 residues. The germline CDR1 and CDR2 sequences are MNHNY and SVGAGI (reference sequence). The V gene end was trimmed by 0 bases and the J gene end by 14 bases; junction bases not matched to a gene: 10. The CDR3 is CASSYSVRGAGTLHF. CDR3 nucleotides: TGTGCCAGCAGTTACTCGGTCAGGGGGGCTGGGACCCTCCACTTT.

The chain is built from TRBV10-2 and TRBJ2-7, with D tentatively TRBD1 (6 bases). CDR3 length equals 11 residues. V dropped 6 bases and J dropped 11 bases, with 14 bases sitting between them. CDR1 WSHSY and CDR2 SAAADI come from the germline V gene. The CDR3 DNA sequence: TGCGCCAGCAGCGCTGGACAGCGCGAGTACTTC. Its protein product is CASSAGQREYF.

CDR3 amino acids: CASSLGRPNEQYF. Here the CDR3 DNA reads TGTGCCAGCAGCCTTGGCAGGCCCAACGAGCAGTACTTC. This rearrangement joins TRBV14 to TRBJ2-7; D call uncertain. Trimming removed 4 bases at V and 5 bases at J, with 12 bases between. The germline V gene encodes CDR1 SGHDN and CDR2 FVKESK. This CDR3 has 13 amino acids.

This clone was observed a few times. This chain uses TRBV18 with TRBJ1-2; TRBD1 matches at 7 bases. Germline CDR1 reads KGHSH; CDR2 reads LQKENI. Germline trimming cut 1 base from V and 4 bases from J; bases unmatched to any gene: 3. The CDR3 runs 14 residues. CDR3 coding DNA: TGTGCCAGCTCACCACTCAAGGGGGCCTATGGCTACACCTTC. Protein sequence: CASSPLKGAYGYTF.

The rearrangement uses TRBV9 and TRBJ2-1; the D gene is possibly TRBD2 (6 bases). Per germline, CDR1 SGDLS and CDR2 YYNGEE. There are 14 residues in the CDR3. Trimming removed 4 bases at V and 0 bases at J, with 8 bases between. The CDR3 DNA follows: TGTGCCAGCAGCCGGGGGAGCTCCTACAATGAGCAGTTCTTC. Amino acid sequence: CASSRGSSYNEQFF.

J is TRBJ1-2 and V is TRBV5-1; the D gene is possibly TRBD1 (6 bases). CDR3 length equals 14 residues. Germline V gene sequence: CDR1 SGHRS, CDR2 YFSETQ. V gave up 4 bases and J gave up 4 bases, with 14 bases separating them. Here the CDR3 reads CASSRQGIGYGYTF. The CDR3 bases are TGCGCCAGCAGCCGTCAGGGGATCGGCTATGGCTACACCTTC.